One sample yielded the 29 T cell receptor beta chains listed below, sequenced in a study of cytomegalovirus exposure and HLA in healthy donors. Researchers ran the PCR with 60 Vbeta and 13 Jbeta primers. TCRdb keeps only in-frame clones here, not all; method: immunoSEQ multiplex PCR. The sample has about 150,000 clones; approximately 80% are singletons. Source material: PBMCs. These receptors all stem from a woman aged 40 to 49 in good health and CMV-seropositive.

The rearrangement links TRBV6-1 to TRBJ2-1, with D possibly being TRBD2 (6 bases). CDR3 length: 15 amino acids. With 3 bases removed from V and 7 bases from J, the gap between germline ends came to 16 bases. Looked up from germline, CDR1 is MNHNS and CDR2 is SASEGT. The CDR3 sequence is CASSDPHGGRNEQFF. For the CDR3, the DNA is TGTGCCAGCAGTGACCCCCATGGGGGGAGGAATGAGCAGTTCTTC.

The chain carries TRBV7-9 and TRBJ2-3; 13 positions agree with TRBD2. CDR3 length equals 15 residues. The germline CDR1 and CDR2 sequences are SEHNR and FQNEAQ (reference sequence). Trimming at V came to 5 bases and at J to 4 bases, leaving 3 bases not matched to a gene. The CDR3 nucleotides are TGTGCCAGCAGCCCCGGGACTAGCGGGGCAGATACGCAGTATTTT. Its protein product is CASSPGTSGADTQYF.

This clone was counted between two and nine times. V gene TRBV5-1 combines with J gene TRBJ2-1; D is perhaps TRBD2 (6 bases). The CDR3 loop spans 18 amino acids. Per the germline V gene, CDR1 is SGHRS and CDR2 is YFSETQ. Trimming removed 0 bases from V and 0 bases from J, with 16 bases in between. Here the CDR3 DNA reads TGCGCCAGCAGCTTGGCCGGGACTCCTATGAGCTCCTACAATGAGCAGTTCTTC. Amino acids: CASSLAGTPMSSYNEQFF. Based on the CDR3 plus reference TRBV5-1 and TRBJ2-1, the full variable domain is KAGVTQTPRYLIKTRGQQVTLSCSPISGHRSVSWYQQTPGQGLQFLFEYFSETQRNKGNFPGRFSGRQFSNSRSEMNVSTLELGDSALYLCASSLAGTPMSSYNEQFFGPGTRLTVL.

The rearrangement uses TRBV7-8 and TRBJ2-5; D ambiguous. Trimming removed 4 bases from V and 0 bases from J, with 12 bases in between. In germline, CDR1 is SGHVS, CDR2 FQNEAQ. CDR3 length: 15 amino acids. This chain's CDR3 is CASSSDSRYQETQYF. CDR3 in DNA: TGTGCCAGCAGCTCTGACTCAAGATACCAAGAGACCCAGTACTTC.

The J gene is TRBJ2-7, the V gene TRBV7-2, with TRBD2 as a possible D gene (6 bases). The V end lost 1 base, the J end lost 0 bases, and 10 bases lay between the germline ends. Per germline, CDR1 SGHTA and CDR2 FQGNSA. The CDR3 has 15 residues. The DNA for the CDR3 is TGTGCCAGCAGCTTAGGGGCGGGGTACTCCTACGAGCAGTACTTC. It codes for CASSLGAGYSYEQYF.

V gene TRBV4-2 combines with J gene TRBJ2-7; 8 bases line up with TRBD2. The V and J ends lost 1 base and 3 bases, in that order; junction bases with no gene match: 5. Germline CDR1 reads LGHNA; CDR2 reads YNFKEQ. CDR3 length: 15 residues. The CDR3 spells CASSQGPTSGYEQYF. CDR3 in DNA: TGTGCCAGCAGCCAAGGCCCTACTAGCGGCTACGAGCAGTACTTC.

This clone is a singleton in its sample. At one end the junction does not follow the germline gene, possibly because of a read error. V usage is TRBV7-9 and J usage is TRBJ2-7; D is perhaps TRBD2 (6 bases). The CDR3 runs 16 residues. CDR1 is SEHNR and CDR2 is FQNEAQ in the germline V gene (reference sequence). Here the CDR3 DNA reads TGTTCCAGCAGCTCTAGTGGGGGGAGACCAACCTACGAGCAGTACTTC. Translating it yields CSSSSSGGRPTYEQYF.

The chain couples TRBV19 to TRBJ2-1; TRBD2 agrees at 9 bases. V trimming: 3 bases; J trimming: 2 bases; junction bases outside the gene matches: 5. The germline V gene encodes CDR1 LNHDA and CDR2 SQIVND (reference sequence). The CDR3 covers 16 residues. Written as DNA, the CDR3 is TGTGCCAGTAGTATGATTGCGGGAGGGGCCTACAATGAGCAGTTCTTC. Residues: CASSMIAGGAYNEQFF.

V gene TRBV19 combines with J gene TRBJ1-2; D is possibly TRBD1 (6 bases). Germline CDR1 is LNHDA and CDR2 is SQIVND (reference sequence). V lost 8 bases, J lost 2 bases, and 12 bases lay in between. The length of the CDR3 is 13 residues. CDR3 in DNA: TGTGCCAGTGCGGACAGTTTCAACTATGGCTACACCTTC. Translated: CASADSFNYGYTF.

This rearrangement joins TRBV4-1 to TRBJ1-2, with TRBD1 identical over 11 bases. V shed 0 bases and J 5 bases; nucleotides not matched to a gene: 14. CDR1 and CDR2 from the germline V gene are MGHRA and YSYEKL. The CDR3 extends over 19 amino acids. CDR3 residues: CASSQDGGQGVSDVYGYTF. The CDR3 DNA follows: TGCGCCAGCAGCCAAGATGGGGGACAGGGGGTCTCAGACGTTTATGGCTACACCTTC.

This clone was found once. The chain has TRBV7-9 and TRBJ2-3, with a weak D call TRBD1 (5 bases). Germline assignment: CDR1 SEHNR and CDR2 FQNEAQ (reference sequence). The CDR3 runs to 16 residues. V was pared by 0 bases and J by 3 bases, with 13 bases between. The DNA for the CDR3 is TGTGCCAGCAGCTTAGCCGAGATTCAGGGAACAGATACGCAGTATTTT. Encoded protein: CASSLAEIQGTDTQYF.

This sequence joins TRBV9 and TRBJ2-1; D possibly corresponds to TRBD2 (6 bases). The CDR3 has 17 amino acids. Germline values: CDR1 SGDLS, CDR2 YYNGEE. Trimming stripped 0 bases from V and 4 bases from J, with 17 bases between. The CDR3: CASSVAPGEMGYNEQFF. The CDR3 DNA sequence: TGTGCCAGCAGCGTAGCTCCGGGGGAGATGGGGTACAATGAGCAGTTCTTC.

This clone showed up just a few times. The CDR3 is CASSGQGVSNQPQHF. The CDR3 DNA reads TGTGCCAGCAGTGGACAGGGGGTGAGCAATCAGCCCCAGCATTTT. The chain carries TRBV25-1 and TRBJ1-5; 9 bases match TRBD1. V trimming: 4 bases; J trimming: 1 base; junction bases outside the gene matches: 2. The CDR3 runs 15 residues. Germline CDR1 and CDR2: MGHDK and SYGVNS.

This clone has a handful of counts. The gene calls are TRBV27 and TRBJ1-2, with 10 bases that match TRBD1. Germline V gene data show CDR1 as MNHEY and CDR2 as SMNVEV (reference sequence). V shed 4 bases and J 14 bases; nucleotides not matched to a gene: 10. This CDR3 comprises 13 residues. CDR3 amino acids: CASSSSGTGVVTF. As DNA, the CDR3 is TGTGCCAGCAGTTCCTCCGGGACAGGGGTGGTGACCTTC.

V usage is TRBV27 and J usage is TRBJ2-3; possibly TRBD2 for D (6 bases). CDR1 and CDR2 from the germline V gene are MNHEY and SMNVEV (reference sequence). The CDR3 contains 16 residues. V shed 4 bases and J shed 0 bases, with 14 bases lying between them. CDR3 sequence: CASSSQTSRSTDTQYF. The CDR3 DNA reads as TGTGCCAGCAGTTCTCAAACTAGCAGGAGCACAGATACGCAGTATTTT.

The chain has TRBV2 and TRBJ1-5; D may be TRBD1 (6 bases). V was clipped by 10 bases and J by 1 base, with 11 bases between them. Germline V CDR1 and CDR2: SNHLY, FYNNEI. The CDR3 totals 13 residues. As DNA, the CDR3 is TGTGCCACGAAAGACAGGAGCAATCAGCCCCAGCATTTT. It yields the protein CATKDRSNQPQHF. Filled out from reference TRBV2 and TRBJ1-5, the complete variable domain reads EPEVTQTPSHQVTQMGQEVILRCVPISNHLYFYWYRQILGQKVEFLVSFYNNEISEKSEIFDDQFSVERPDGSNFTLKIRSTKLEDSAMYFCATKDRSNQPQHFGDGTRLSIL.

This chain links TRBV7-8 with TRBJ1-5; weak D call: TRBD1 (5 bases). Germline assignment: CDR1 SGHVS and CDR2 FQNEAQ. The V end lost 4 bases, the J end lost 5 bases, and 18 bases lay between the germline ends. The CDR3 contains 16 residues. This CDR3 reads CASSSPRRGLHQPQHF. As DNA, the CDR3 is TGTGCCAGCAGCTCCCCGAGGAGGGGCCTGCATCAGCCCCAGCATTTT.

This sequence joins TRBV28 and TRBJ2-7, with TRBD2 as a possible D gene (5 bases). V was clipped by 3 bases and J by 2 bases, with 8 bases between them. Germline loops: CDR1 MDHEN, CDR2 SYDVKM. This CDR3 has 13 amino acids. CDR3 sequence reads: CASSFEGPYEQYF. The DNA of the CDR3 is TGTGCCAGCAGTTTTGAGGGTCCCTACGAGCAGTACTTC.

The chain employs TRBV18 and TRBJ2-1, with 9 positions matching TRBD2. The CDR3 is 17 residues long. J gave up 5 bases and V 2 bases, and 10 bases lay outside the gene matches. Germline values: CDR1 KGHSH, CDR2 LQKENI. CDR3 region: CASSPRRASGNDNEQFF. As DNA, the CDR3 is TGTGCCAGCTCACCAAGGAGGGCTAGCGGGAATGACAATGAGCAGTTCTTC.

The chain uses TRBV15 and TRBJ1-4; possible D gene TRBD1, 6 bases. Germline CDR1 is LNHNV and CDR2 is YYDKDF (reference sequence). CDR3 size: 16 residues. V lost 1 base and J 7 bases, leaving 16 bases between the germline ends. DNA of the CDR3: TGTGCCACCAGCAGAGCGGCCAGGGGCTCATTTGAAAAACTGTTTTTT. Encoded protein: CATSRAARGSFEKLFF.

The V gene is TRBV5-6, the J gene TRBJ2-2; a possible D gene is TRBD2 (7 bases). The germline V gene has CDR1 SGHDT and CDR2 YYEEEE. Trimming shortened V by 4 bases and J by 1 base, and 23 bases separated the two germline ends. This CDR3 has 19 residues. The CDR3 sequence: CASSEQIRSGGRNTGELFF. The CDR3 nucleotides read TGTGCCAGCAGCGAGCAGATACGGTCGGGGGGCAGGAACACCGGGGAGCTGTTTTTT.

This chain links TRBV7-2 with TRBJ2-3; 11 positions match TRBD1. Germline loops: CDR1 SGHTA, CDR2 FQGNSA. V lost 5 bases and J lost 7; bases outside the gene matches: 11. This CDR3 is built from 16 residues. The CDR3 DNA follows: TGTGCCAGCAGCCTCGCTGGGGACAGGGGGATGTATACGCAGTATTTT. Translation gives CASSLAGDRGMYTQYF.

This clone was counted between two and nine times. CDR3 nucleotides: TGTGCCAGCAGCCCGTCTCACCGGGGTGGCTACACCTTC. Translation gives CASSPSHRGGYTF. The rearrangement links TRBV14 to TRBJ1-2; no clear D gene. With 4 bases removed from V and 7 bases from J, the gap between germline ends came to 13 bases. The germline gives CDR1 SGHDN, CDR2 FVKESK. This CDR3 has 13 residues.

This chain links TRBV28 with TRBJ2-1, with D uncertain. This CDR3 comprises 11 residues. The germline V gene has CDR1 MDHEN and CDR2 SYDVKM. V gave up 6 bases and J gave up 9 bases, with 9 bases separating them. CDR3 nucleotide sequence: TGTGCCAGCAGCTTCACGGGTGAGCAGTTCTTC. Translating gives CASSFTGEQFF. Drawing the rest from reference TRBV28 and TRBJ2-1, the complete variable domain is DVKVTQSSRYLVKRTGEKVFLECVQDMDHENMFWYRQDPGLGLRLIYFSYDVKMKEKGDIPEGYSVSREKKERFSLILESASTNQTSMYLCASSFTGEQFFGPGTRLTVL.

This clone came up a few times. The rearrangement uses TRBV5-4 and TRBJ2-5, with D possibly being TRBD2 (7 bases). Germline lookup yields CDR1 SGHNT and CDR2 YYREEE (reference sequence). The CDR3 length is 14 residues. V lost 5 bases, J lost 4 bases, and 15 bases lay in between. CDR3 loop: CASRAWGGRETQYF. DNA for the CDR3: TGTGCCAGCAGGGCTTGGGGGGGCCGAGAGACCCAGTACTTC.

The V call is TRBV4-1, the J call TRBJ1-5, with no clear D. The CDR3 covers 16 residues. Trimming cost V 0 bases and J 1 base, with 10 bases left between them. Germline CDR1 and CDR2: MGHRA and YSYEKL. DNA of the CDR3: TGCGCCAGCAGCCAAGATGTGACGGGGAGCAATCAGCCCCAGCATTTT. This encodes CASSQDVTGSNQPQHF.

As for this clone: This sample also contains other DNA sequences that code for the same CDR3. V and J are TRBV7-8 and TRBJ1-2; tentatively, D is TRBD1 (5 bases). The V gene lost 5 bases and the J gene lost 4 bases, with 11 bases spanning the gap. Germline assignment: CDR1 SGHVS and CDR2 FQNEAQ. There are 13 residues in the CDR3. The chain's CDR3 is CASSPRRVYGYTF. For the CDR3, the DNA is TGTGCCAGCAGCCCTCGCAGGGTCTATGGCTACACCTTC.

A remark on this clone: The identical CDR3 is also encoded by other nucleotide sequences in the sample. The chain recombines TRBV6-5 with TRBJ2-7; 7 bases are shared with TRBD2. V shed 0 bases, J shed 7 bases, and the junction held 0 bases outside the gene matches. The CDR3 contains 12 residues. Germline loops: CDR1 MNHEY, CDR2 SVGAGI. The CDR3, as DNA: TGTGCCAGCAGTTACTCGGGGGGGGAGCAGTACTTC. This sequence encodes CASSYSGGEQYF.

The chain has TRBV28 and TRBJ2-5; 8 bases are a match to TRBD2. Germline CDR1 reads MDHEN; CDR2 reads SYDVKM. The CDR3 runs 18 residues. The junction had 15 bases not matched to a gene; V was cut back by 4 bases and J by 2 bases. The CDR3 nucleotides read TGTGCCAGCAGTTCCTTAGCGGGACCGCGAAAGAAACAAGAGACCCAGTACTTC. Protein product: CASSSLAGPRKKQETQYF.